A single sample gave rise to the 10 T cell receptor beta chains below, sequenced in a study of blood T cell repertoires in COVID-19. TCRdb's copy holds only in-frame clones and misses some; the assay was immunoSEQ multiplex PCR. The sample shows approximately 500,000 clones, 89% of them seen only once. The sequenced sample was peripheral blood. The receptors were gathered from a man younger than 30 with COVID-19, enrolled during active disease.

The V gene is TRBV15, the J gene TRBJ2-3; D possibly corresponds to TRBD1 (5 bases). CDR1 is LNHNV, CDR2 YYDKDF, per germline (reference sequence). Trimming removed 0 bases from V and 7 bases from J, with 8 bases in between. The CDR3 sequence is 13 residues long. The CDR3 nucleotides are TGTGCCACCAGCAGAGATGGGGCTAATACGCAGTATTTT. Its protein product is CATSRDGANTQYF.

This clone showed up just once. CDR3 residues: CASRMGLSSSYEQYF. The DNA for the CDR3 is TGTGCCAGCAGGATGGGACTTTCGAGCTCCTACGAGCAGTACTTC. The chain couples TRBV6-5 to TRBJ2-7, with a possible D match to TRBD2 (6 bases). This CDR3 spans 15 amino acids. Germline CDR1 and CDR2: MNHEY and SVGAGI. Trimming shortened V by 6 bases and J by 0 bases, and 15 bases separated the two germline ends.

This chain uses TRBV2 with TRBJ2-1, with D tentatively TRBD1 (6 bases). The CDR3 spans 11 residues. Per the germline V gene, CDR1 is SNHLY and CDR2 is FYNNEI. With 4 bases removed from V and 10 bases from J, the gap between germline ends came to 8 bases. This CDR3 reads CASSAQGEQFF. DNA of the CDR3: TGTGCCAGCAGTGCCCAGGGGGAGCAGTTCTTC.

This clone was seen a handful of times. The V and J genes are TRBV7-9 and TRBJ1-3, with 7 bases lining up with TRBD1. The CDR3 is 14 residues long. In germline, CDR1 is SEHNR, CDR2 FQNEAQ (reference sequence). V gave up 6 bases and J gave up 0 bases; unmatched junction bases: 2. CDR3 in amino acids: CASRTGFSGNTIYF. CDR3 coding DNA: TGTGCCAGCAGGACAGGGTTCTCTGGAAACACCATATATTTT.

This sequence joins TRBV4-1 and TRBJ2-3; D is ambiguous. The germline CDR1 and CDR2 sequences are MGHRA and YSYEKL. The CDR3 spans 11 residues. V lost 1 base to trimming and J lost 7 bases, with 3 bases between them. The CDR3: CASSQAYTQYF. The CDR3 coding sequence is TGCGCCAGCAGCCAAGCCTATACGCAGTATTTT.

The chain recombines TRBV19 with TRBJ1-5; 7 bases line up with TRBD1. Looked up from germline, CDR1 is LNHDA and CDR2 is SQIVND (reference sequence). The CDR3 length is 15 residues. The trim removed 5 bases at V and 3 bases at J, leaving 7 bases unmatched. CDR3 bases: TGTGCCAGTAGTCCCTGGGACAGCTCCAATCAGCCCCAGCATTTT. Residues: CASSPWDSSNQPQHF. Drawing the rest from reference TRBV19 and TRBJ1-5, the complete variable domain is DGGITQSPKYLFRKEGQNVTLSCEQNLNHDAMYWYRQDPGQGLRLIYYSQIVNDFQKGDIAEGYSVSREKKESFPLTVTSAQKNPTAFYLCASSPWDSSNQPQHFGDGTRLSIL.

The chain combines TRBV5-5 with TRBJ2-7, with 8 bases identical to TRBD2. J gave up 4 bases and V 0 bases, and 9 bases lay outside the gene matches. The CDR3 contains 16 residues. Germline V lookup: CDR1 SGHKS, CDR2 YYEKEE (reference sequence). CDR3 DNA: TGTGCCAGCAGCTTGGTTGGCGGGGGGAACCAATACGAGCAGTACTTC. Translated: CASSLVGGGNQYEQYF.

This clone appeared a single time. The chain employs TRBV5-6 and TRBJ1-1; tentatively, D is TRBD1 (5 bases). Per germline, CDR1 SGHDT and CDR2 YYEEEE. This CDR3 has 14 residues. V was cut by 0 bases and J by 5 bases, with 11 bases left in between. CDR3 residues: CASSLGSGGTEAFF. CDR3 in DNA: TGTGCCAGCAGCTTGGGTTCCGGGGGTACTGAAGCTTTCTTT.

The chain combines TRBV3-1 (or the pseudogene TRBV3-2) with TRBJ2-1; 8 nucleotides line up with TRBD2. This CDR3 spans 20 amino acids. Germline CDR1 is LGHDT and CDR2 is YNNKEL (reference sequence). Germline trimming cut 2 bases from V and 5 bases from J; bases unmatched to any gene: 20. CDR3 nucleotides: TGTGCCAGCAGCCAAAAATCCCCCGGGGGGGGCGGCCTGGATAACAATGAGCAGTTCTTC. As protein: CASSQKSPGGGGLDNNEQFF.

CDR3 residues: CASSPPGVSGVHTEAFF. Here the CDR3 DNA reads TGTGCCAGCTCACCACCTGGGGTTTCCGGGGTTCACACTGAAGCTTTCTTT. The chain is built from TRBV18 and TRBJ1-1; D not resolved. The CDR3 runs to 17 residues. CDR1 and CDR2 from the germline V gene are KGHSH and LQKENI. V was clipped by 0 bases and J by 3 bases, with 17 bases between them. The entire variable domain, with the rest obtained from reference TRBV18 and TRBJ1-1, is as follows: NAGVMQNPRHLVRRRGQEARLRCSPMKGHSHVYWYRQLPEEGLKFMVYLQKENIIDESGMPKERFSAEFPKEGPSILRIQQVVRGDSAAYFCASSPPGVSGVHTEAFFGQGTRLTVV.